Below are 15 T cell receptor beta chains sequenced from a single sample in a study of regulatory T cells in long-lasting Graves disease. iRepertoire HTBI primers and Arm-PCR of CDR3 regions built TCR beta libraries. Each CDR3 protein gets one entry after TCRdb re-called the multiplex PCR reads with MiXCR. This sample yields about 420,000 distinct CDR3 sequences, of which about 17% are seen a single time; 20% to 25% belongs to the top ten. Time point specified: newly diagnosed GD, antithyroid drugs for less than 3 months. RNA extracted from PBMCs served as the sequencing template. These same records also appear under a second study, on T cells in Graves' hyperthyroidism and ophthalmopathy.

Specimen: peripheral blood mononuclear cells (PBMCs), collected at new diagnosis, from a patient treated with antithyroid drugs. These receptors originate from a woman younger than 30 with Graves disease.

This clonotype occurred many times. This sequence joins TRBV2 and TRBJ2-7, with 8 bases that match TRBD1. In germline, CDR1 is SNHLY, CDR2 FYNNEI. This CDR3 is 14 amino acids long. The junction had 4 bases not matched to a gene; V was cut back by 1 base and J by 5 bases. As DNA, the CDR3 is TGTGCCAGCAGTGAAGAGCAGGGGGCGGACGAGCAGTACTTC. This gives the protein CASSEEQGADEQYF.

There are a few counts of this clonotype. CDR3 nucleotides: TGCAGTGCTAGATCCGGGACAGGGGTTTTTCTGGGAGGAAACACCATATATTTT. Translation gives CSARSGTGVFLGGNTIYF. The J gene is TRBJ1-3, the V gene TRBV20-1; 10 positions agree with TRBD1. The CDR3 is 18 residues long. V was pared by 2 bases and J by 4 bases, with 14 bases of the junction left unmatched. Per germline, CDR1 DFQATT and CDR2 SNEGSKA (reference sequence).

The rearrangement uses TRBV7-2 and TRBJ2-7; the D gene is possibly TRBD2 (5 bases). Germline-derived CDR1 and CDR2 are SGHTA and FQGNSA. There are 13 residues in the CDR3. Trimming removed 3 bases from V and 0 bases from J, with 6 bases in between. In DNA, the CDR3 is TGTGCCAGCAGCTTTGAGGGCTCCTACGAGCAGTACTTC. The encoded protein is CASSFEGSYEQYF.

The sample holds many counts of this clonotype. This chain connects TRBV15 to TRBJ2-7, with 10 nucleotides matching TRBD2. The CDR3 length is 16 residues. V trimming: 4 bases; J trimming: 3 bases; junction bases outside the gene matches: 9. CDR1 is LNHNV and CDR2 is YYDKDF in the germline V gene (reference sequence). The DNA of the CDR3 is TGTGCCACCAGCACGCTCACGCTAGCGGGAGACTACGAGCAGTACTTC. It codes for CATSTLTLAGDYEQYF. The complete variable domain, with remaining parts taken from reference TRBV15 and TRBJ2-7, reads DAMVIQNPRYQVTQFGKPVTLSCSQTLNHNVMYWYQQKSSQAPKLLFHYYDKDFNNEADTPDNFQSRRPNTSFCFLDIRSPGLGDTAMYLCATSTLTLAGDYEQYFGPGTRLTVT.

This clonotype appeared many times. V usage is TRBV9 and J usage is TRBJ2-5, with 8 bases matching TRBD2. Germline CDR1 reads SGDLS; CDR2 reads YYNGEE. V lost 0 bases and J lost 2; bases outside the gene matches: 9. The CDR3 is made up of 17 amino acids. In DNA form, the CDR3 reads TGTGCCAGCAGCGTAGCTACTGCGGGAGGATCACAAGAGACCCAGTACTTC. Protein: CASSVATAGGSQETQYF.

The CDR3 sequence: CSVDRDTRPGELFF. In DNA form, the CDR3 reads TGCAGCGTTGATCGGGACACCCGTCCCGGGGAGCTGTTTTTT. The V call is TRBV29-1, the J call TRBJ2-2; maybe TRBD1 (6 bases). There are 14 residues in the CDR3. V lost 3 bases and J lost 6, with 14 bases in between. CDR1 SQVTM and CDR2 ANQGSEA come from the germline V gene.

The sample holds many counts of this clonotype. The chain uses TRBV7-7 and TRBJ2-7, with D tentatively TRBD1 or TRBD2 (7 bases each). The CDR3 consists of 13 residues. Germline V gene lookup returns CDR1 SSHAT and CDR2 FNYEAQ (reference sequence). The CDR3 DNA is TGTGCTAGCGGGCAGGGGGAGGGGTCCGAGCAGTACTTC. Protein product: CASGQGEGSEQYF. The variable domain in full, with the rest retrieved from reference TRBV7-7 and TRBJ2-7, is GAGVSQSPRYKVTKRGQDVTLRCDPISSHATLYWYQQALGQGPEFLTYFNYEAQPDKSGLPSDRFSAERPEGSISTLTIQRTEQRDSAMYRCASGQGEGSEQYFGPGTRLTVT.

Concerning this clonotype: With a much larger clone just one base away, this may be a read error. The genes are TRBV28 and TRBJ2-7; D uncertain. Looked up from germline, CDR1 is MDHEN and CDR2 is SYDVKM. The CDR3 is 13 amino acids. In DNA form, the CDR3 reads TGTGCCAGCTATATGCCGGGTTCCTGCGAGCAGTACTTC. As protein: CASYMPGSCEQYF. Supplemented by reference TRBV28 and TRBJ2-7, the full variable domain reads DVKVTQSSRYLVKRTGEKVFLECVQDMDHENMFWYRQDPGLGLRLIYFSYDVKMKEKGDIPEGYSVSREKKERFSLILESASTNQTSMYLCASYMPGSCEQYFGPGTRLTVT.

Details on this clonotype: Given a much more abundant clone one base away, this may be a read error. The CDR3 carries no conserved terminal phenylalanine or tryptophan, so it likely arises from a read error. The CDR3 is CSVGSGEETQYS. CDR3 nucleotide sequence: TGCAGCGTTGGTAGCGGCGAAGAGACCCAGTACTCC. The chain couples TRBV29-1 to TRBJ2-1; a possible D gene is TRBD2 (6 bases). Near its end, the DNA agrees better with TRBJ2-5, so the J call may be wrong. CDR1 is SQVTM and CDR2 is ANQGSEA in the germline V gene. CDR3 length equals 12 residues.

The sample holds many counts of this clonotype. The chain links TRBV20-1 to TRBJ2-7; TRBD2 matches 8 bases. Germline V CDR1 and CDR2: DFQATT, SNEGSKA (reference sequence). There are 18 residues in the CDR3. V trimming: 2 bases; J trimming: 0 bases; junction bases outside the gene matches: 15. CDR3 loop: CSARFLTSAQLSSYEQYF. In DNA form, the CDR3 reads TGCAGTGCTAGATTCCTGACTAGCGCCCAATTAAGCTCCTACGAGCAGTACTTC.

This clonotype was counted a few times. This chain joins TRBV7-3 and TRBJ2-5, with TRBD1 matching over 7 bases. The germline CDR1 and CDR2 sequences are SGHTA and FQGTGA. The CDR3 extends over 16 amino acids. Trimming removed 3 bases from V and 2 bases from J; junction bases left unmatched: 9. DNA for the CDR3: TGTGCCAGCAGCTTGACCGGGACAGCGCCTCAAGAGACCCAGTACTTC. Amino acid sequence: CASSLTGTAPQETQYF.

To note about this clonotype: This may stem from a read error, because a much larger clone lies one nucleotide away. The chain couples TRBV12-3 or TRBV12-4 to TRBJ2-3; 7 nucleotides match TRBD1. Matching the DNA end better, TRBJ2-1 makes the J call doubtful. The CDR3 length is 12 residues. This CDR3 reads CASIQGVSEQFF. The CDR3 DNA sequence: TGTGCCAGCATCCAGGGGGTCAGTGAGCAGTTCTTC.

With regard to this clonotype: A read error is possible here, since a much larger clone lies one base away. The chain couples TRBV29-1 to TRBJ2-1, with D possibly being TRBD1 (6 bases). The CDR3 sequence is 13 residues long. CDR1 and CDR2 (germline): SQVTM, ANQGSEA. This chain's CDR3 is CSSGTPLYDEQFF. The CDR3 region has the DNA TGCAGCTCCGGGACACCTCTCTACGATGAGCAGTTCTTC.

Remarks on this clonotype: A much more abundant neighbour one base away suggests this may be a read error. This chain connects TRBV2 to TRBJ2-7, with 15 bases identical to TRBD2. The trim removed 9 bases at V and 7 bases at J, leaving 7 bases unmatched. Germline V gene sequence: CDR1 SNHLY, CDR2 FYNNEI. The CDR3 is made up of 14 amino acids. The CDR3 here is CASSGTSGRNEQYF. Here the CDR3 DNA reads TGTGCCAGTTCCGGGACTAGCGGGAGGAATGAGCAGTACTTC.

This clonotype was seen a few times. The chain joins TRBV28 to TRBJ1-4; no clear D. CDR3 length equals 13 residues. Trimming took 8 bases from V and 0 from J, leaving 7 bases between them. CDR1 and CDR2 from the germline V gene are MDHEN and SYDVKM. In DNA, the CDR3 is TGTGCCAGCGGAGAGTCAACTAATGAAAAACTGTTTTTT. Protein sequence: CASGESTNEKLFF. The complete variable domain, with remaining parts taken from reference TRBV28 and TRBJ1-4, reads DVKVTQSSRYLVKRTGEKVFLECVQDMDHENMFWYRQDPGLGLRLIYFSYDVKMKEKGDIPEGYSVSREKKERFSLILESASTNQTSMYLCASGESTNEKLFFGSGTQLSVL.